This T cell receptor (beta chain) comes out of a study of blood T cell repertoires in COVID-19. Study at large: COVID-19 samples, acute and convalescent, were from the United States, Italy and Spain. PBMCs, B-cell-depleted T cells, or T cells provided the cDNA or gDNA that made up the material.

V shed 5 bases and J 6 bases; nucleotides not matched to a gene: 21. Germline V gives CDR1 SGHDN, CDR2 FVKESK. The length of the CDR3 is 19 residues. Study processing details: Reference gene primer amplification gave estimated nucleated cell counts. Assay used: immunoSEQ multiplex PCR; TCRdb lists only in-frame clones, some missing. D and trimming come from the DNA, and the V and J calls and clone size come from that table. The sample shows 150,000 to 180,000 clones, 65% to 85% of them seen only once. This chain connects TRBV14 to TRBJ2-7; 11 bases agree with TRBD2. The TCR sequence derives from a woman older than 75 with acute or convalescent COVID-19. Material for sequencing was peripheral blood. The DNA of the CDR3 is TGTGCCAGCAGCGTGACCGATAGGGGATTAGCGGGAGGGCCAATCGAGCAGTACTTC. The encoded protein is CASSVTDRGLAGGPIEQYF.